A single sample gave rise to the 7 T cell receptor beta chains below, sequenced in a study of early T cells in non-severe SARS-CoV-2 infection. MiXCR, applied by TCRdb to the 5' RACE reads, yields one record per CDR3 protein. The top ten clones hold about 3% of a sample with fewer than 85,000 distinct CDR3 sequences, approximately 16% of them seen once. The sequenced material came from whole blood. The receptors come from an adult who was a healthcare worker with PCR-confirmed SARS-CoV-2 infection or an uninfected control (not recorded which).

This clonotype was seen a few times. The chain links TRBV29-1 to TRBJ2-4, with D tentatively TRBD1 (6 bases). The ends were cut back, 3 bases at V and 7 bases at J, with 10 bases in the middle. Germline V CDR1 and CDR2: SQVTM, ANQGSEA. CDR3 length equals 12 residues. DNA for the CDR3: TGCAGCGTTGATACAGGGTGGAACATTCAGTACTTC. It encodes CSVDTGWNIQYF. The whole variable domain, remainder taken from reference TRBV29-1 and TRBJ2-4, is SAVISQKPSRDICQRGTSLTIQCQVDSQVTMMFWYRQQPGQSLTLIATANQGSEATYESGFVIDKFPISRPNLTFSTLTVSNMSPEDSSIYLCSVDTGWNIQYFGAGTRLSVL.

V is TRBV21-1 and J is TRBJ1-5; the D call in the table, TRBD1, was not verified against the DNA. TRBV21-1 is a listed pseudogene. The CDR3 is made up of 11 amino acids. This chain's CDR3 is CASSKEWGLSF. The CDR3 nucleotides read TGTGCCAGCAGCAAAGAGTGGGGCTTGAGTTTT.

The rearrangement joins TRBV6-5 to TRBJ2-4; D might be TRBD2 (6 bases). Germline loops: CDR1 MNHEY, CDR2 SVGAGI. V lost 0 bases and J lost 3, with 12 bases in between. The CDR3 totals 16 residues. The CDR3 sequence: CASSYSFSGNKNIQYF. CDR3 coding DNA: TGTGCCAGCAGTTACTCGTTTAGCGGAAACAAAAACATTCAGTACTTC.

This chain joins TRBV5-6 and TRBJ1-6, with 8 positions matching TRBD1. The CDR3 length is 15 residues. Germline CDR1 is SGHDT and CDR2 is YYEEEE. After removal of 4 bases from V and 8 bases from J, the junction contained 8 bases not matched to a gene. CDR3 bases: TGTGCCAGCAGCGAGGGACAGGTGGGAGATTCACCCCTCCACTTT. Amino acid sequence: CASSEGQVGDSPLHF.

CDR3 amino acids: CASSPRGEGSGNTIYF. The DNA of the CDR3 is TGTGCCAGCAGTCCCCGGGGAGAGGGCTCTGGAAACACCATATATTTT. The chain is built from TRBV27 and TRBJ1-3; D not certain. V dropped 5 bases and J dropped 0 bases, with 14 bases sitting between them. The CDR3 totals 16 residues. Germline V gene data show CDR1 as MNHEY and CDR2 as SMNVEV (reference sequence).

Only a few counts were recorded for this clonotype. The CDR3 here is CASSTTGGAYEQYF. The CDR3 nucleotides are TGTGCCAGCAGCACTACAGGGGGGGCTTACGAGCAGTACTTC. The chain uses TRBV9 and TRBJ2-7; D is perhaps TRBD1 (8 bases). Trimming cost V 4 bases and J 4 bases, with 15 bases left between them. From germline, CDR1 is SGDLS and CDR2 YYNGEE. The length of the CDR3 is 14 residues.

This clonotype occurred a few times. The gene calls are TRBV7-9 and TRBJ1-5; D might be TRBD1 (5 bases). The CDR3 covers 17 residues. With 0 bases removed from V and 0 bases from J, the gap between germline ends came to 12 bases. The germline V gene has CDR1 SEHNR and CDR2 FQNEAQ (reference sequence). The CDR3 sequence is CASSLAGTAFSNQPQHF. Written as DNA, the CDR3 is TGTGCCAGCAGCTTAGCCGGGACTGCCTTTAGCAATCAGCCCCAGCATTTT.